The rows below give T cell receptor beta chains drawn from one sample of a study of blood T cell repertoires in COVID-19. This table comes from immunoSEQ multiplex PCR, and its TCRdb copy is limited to in-frame clones, with some not included. The sample holds 55,000 to 80,000 clones, roughly three quarters seen once. Sequencing was done on a sample of peripheral blood. The receptors were sampled from a human donor in a cohort sampled during active COVID-19. The CDR3 runs from the conserved cysteine through the conserved F or W. Fields, in order: V gene, clone size, J gene, D gene, CDR3 DNA, CDR3 protein. A D gene is named only where the DNA matches it firmly. Size values are once, few and many counts, or a class for expanded clones, and some rows have none.

TRBV19	NA	TRBJ1-6	NA	TGTGCCAGTAGTTCGGCGGGACGTAATTCACCCCTCCACTTT	CASSSAGRNSPLHF
TRBV30	NA	TRBJ2-7	NA	TGTGCCTGGAGCGGTACAGTCCTCTACGAGCAGTACTTC	CAWSGTVLYEQYF
TRBV28	NA	TRBJ2-7	NA	TGTGCCAGCAGTTTCCCGCAGTACGAGCAGTACTTC	CASSFPQYEQYF
TRBV5-1	NA	TRBJ1-4	NA	TGCGCCAGCAGCTTGATCGGGGGTCGGGATGAAAAACTGTTTTTT	CASSLIGGRDEKLFF
TRBV21-1	NA	TRBJ1-4	NA	TGTGCCAGCAGCAGCGGGAGGAGGCCCAATGAAAAACTGTTTTTT	CASSSGRRPNEKLFF
TRBV7-9	NA	TRBJ1-3	NA	TGTGCCAGCAGCGGATCCGGGACAACGAGCTCTGGAAACACCATATATTTT	CASSGSGTTSSGNTIYF
TRBV24-1	NA	TRBJ1-2	NA	TGTGCCACCAGTGCCGGTAACTATGGCTACACCTTC	CATSAGNYGYTF
TRBV5-4	few	TRBJ1-1	TRBD1	TGTGCCAGCAGCCGGACCCCATCCCGGGACAGGGATGATGAAGCTTTCTTT	CASSRTPSRDRDDEAFF
TRBV4-1	NA	TRBJ2-1	NA	TGCGCCAGCAGAGCGCGAATAGAGTCTGCGGCGCGCGAGCAGTTCTTC	CASRARIESAAREQFF
TRBV28	NA	TRBJ1-1	TRBD1	TGTGCCAGCAGCGAGACCGGGACAGGGGGTGGGTCGGAAGCTTTCTTT	CASSETGTGGGSEAFF
TRBV5-1	NA	TRBJ2-5	NA	TGCGCCAGCAGCCGGGACTTACAAGAGACCCAGTACTTC	CASSRDLQETQYF
TRBV28	NA	TRBJ2-7	NA	TGTGCCAGCAGTCCATGGGTACCAACCACGAGGGAGCAGTACTTC	CASSPWVPTTREQYF
TRBV5-5	NA	TRBJ2-7	TRBD2	TGTGCCAGCAGCCCGGGACTAGCGGCCCACGAGCAGTACTTC	CASSPGLAAHEQYF
TRBV5-1	once	TRBJ2-3	TRBD1	TGCGCCAGCAACCAGGGGGCGACAGATACGCAGTATTTT	CASNQGATDTQYF
TRBV9	NA	TRBJ2-1	NA	TGTGCCAGCAGCGTACTTGGTGTCAGCTCCTACAATGAGCAGTTCTTC	CASSVLGVSSYNEQFF
TRBV28	NA	TRBJ1-5	TRBD1	TGTGCCAGCAGTACGTGGGCTGCAGGGGGCGCGAGACAGCCCCAGCATTTT	CASSTWAAGGARQPQHF
TRBV5-1	NA	TRBJ1-2	NA	TGCGCCAGCAGCAAAGACACAGACCTCTATGGCTACACCTTC	CASSKDTDLYGYTF
TRBV7-9	NA	TRBJ2-7	NA	TGTGCCAGCAGCTCGACGACTACCGGGCCCTACGAGCAGTACTTC	CASSSTTTGPYEQYF
TRBV6-1	few	TRBJ2-5	TRBD2	TGTGCCAGCAGTGAGCTAGCGGGAGATCAAGAGACCCAGTACTTC	CASSELAGDQETQYF
TRBV5-1	few	TRBJ2-6	NA	TGCGCCAGCAGCTTGGTACCACAGAACTCTGGGGCCAACGTCCTGACTTTC	CASSLVPQNSGANVLTF
TRBV7-3	once	TRBJ2-3	NA	TGTGCCACGTCACTTGGGGGGACAGATACGCAGTATTTT	CATSLGGTDTQYF
TRBV2	NA	TRBJ1-1	NA	TGTGCCATCCGAAGGGGTAACACTGAAGCTTTCTTT	CAIRRGNTEAFF
TRBV27	NA	TRBJ1-4	TRBD1	TGTGCCAGCAGTCGGGACAGGGGCGAAAAACTGTTTTTT	CASSRDRGEKLFF
TRBV7-9	NA	TRBJ2-1	TRBD2	TGTGCCAGCAGCTCCTGGGACTATGGAGCCTACAATGAGCAGTTCTTC	CASSSWDYGAYNEQFF
TRBV2	NA	TRBJ2-1	NA	TGTGCCAGCAGCGGCCCGGAGGTCGAGCAGTTCTTC	CASSGPEVEQFF
TRBV6-8	NA	TRBJ2-7	TRBD2	TGTGCCAGCAAGTCGCGGGAGAGGGGATACGAGCAGTACTTC	CASKSRERGYEQYF
TRBV3-1/TRBV3-2	NA	TRBJ1-2	TRBD1	TGTGCCAGCAGCCATCTGGGACAGGGGGATGGCTACACCTTC	CASSHLGQGDGYTF
TRBV5-6	NA	TRBJ2-5	NA	TGTGCCAGCAGCTTGGGGACGGGGAAGACCCAGTACTTC	CASSLGTGKTQYF
TRBV7-6	NA	TRBJ1-4	NA	TGTGCCAGCAGCCACCTTCGGGAGTTTAATGAAAAACTGTTTTTT	CASSHLREFNEKLFF
TRBV19	NA	TRBJ2-7	NA	TGTGCCAGTAGGAGGGAGAACTACGAGCAGTACTTC	CASRRENYEQYF
TRBV28	NA	TRBJ2-4	NA	TGTGCCAGCAGTTTATCTGGCAGAACCAAAGCCAAAAACATTCAGTACTTC	CASSLSGRTKAKNIQYF
TRBV6-6	NA	TRBJ1-5	NA	TGTGCCAGCAGTCTTGGCGGGGGGGTGGGGAATCAGCCCCAGCATTTT	CASSLGGGVGNQPQHF
TRBV24-1	NA	TRBJ2-1	TRBD1	TGTGCCACCAGTTTGACAGGGGGCTCCTACAATGAGCAGTTCTTC	CATSLTGGSYNEQFF
TRBV18	NA	TRBJ2-1	TRBD2	TGTGCCAGCTCGCAGGGACTAGCGGGAGCACCGGTAGACAATGAGCAGTTCTTC	CASSQGLAGAPVDNEQFF
TRBV28	NA	TRBJ2-7	TRBD1	TGTGCCAGCAGTTCACCCCACGGGACAGGGGTCCCCTACGAGCAGTACTTC	CASSSPHGTGVPYEQYF
TRBV9	NA	TRBJ2-4	NA	TGTGCCAGCAGCCCGGGGATAGCCAAAAACATTCAGTACTTC	CASSPGIAKNIQYF
TRBV30	NA	TRBJ2-2	TRBD2	TGTGCCTGGAAACTAGCGGGAGTTACCGGGGAGCTGTTTTTT	CAWKLAGVTGELFF
TRBV5-1	NA	TRBJ1-1	NA	TGCGCCAGCAGCTTGGTCTTCGGGAACACTGAAGCTTTCTTT	CASSLVFGNTEAFF
TRBV7-2	NA	TRBJ1-5	NA	TGTGCCAGCAGCTTAGGTGGGGAGGGGCCCCAGCATTTT	CASSLGGEGPQHF
TRBV28	NA	TRBJ2-3	NA	TGTGCCAGCAGTTCGGGCACAGATACGCAGTATTTT	CASSSGTDTQYF
TRBV5-1	NA	TRBJ2-2	NA	TGCGCCAGCAGCTTGGCCACGGGGAGCGGCCTGAACACCGGGGAGCTGTTTTTT	CASSLATGSGLNTGELFF
TRBV19	NA	TRBJ2-7	TRBD1	TGTGCCAGTAGTACCCCCGACAGGGGCTACGAGCAGTACTTC	CASSTPDRGYEQYF
TRBV24-1	NA	TRBJ2-3	TRBD1	TGTGCCACCAGTGAAACGGCCGGGACAGGGTTAGGTGCAGATACGCAGTATTTT	CATSETAGTGLGADTQYF
TRBV5-1	NA	TRBJ1-3	NA	TGCGCCAGCAGCTCGGGACACACGGAGGCTGGAAACACCATATATTTT	CASSSGHTEAGNTIYF
TRBV6-1	NA	TRBJ1-6	NA	TGTGCCAGCAGTGAAGACTACTTGGACAGAAGGGCACCCCTCCACTTT	CASSEDYLDRRAPLHF
TRBV10-2	NA	TRBJ2-1	TRBD2	TGCGCCAGCAAGGAATGGACTAGCGGGAGGGTCAATGAGCAGTTCTTC	CASKEWTSGRVNEQFF
TRBV3-1/TRBV3-2	NA	TRBJ2-3	NA	TGTGCCAGCAGCCAAGACCAATTAGCGGCCATAAGCACAGATACGCAGTATTTT	CASSQDQLAAISTDTQYF
TRBV7-9	NA	TRBJ2-1	NA	TGTGCCAGCAGCTTAAGTTGGGGGGAGTGGGGCAATGAGCAGTTCTTC	CASSLSWGEWGNEQFF
TRBV7-8	NA	TRBJ2-5	NA	TGTGCCAGCAGCACTCACAGCAGCCAAGAGACCCAGTACTTC	CASSTHSSQETQYF
TRBV7-2	NA	TRBJ1-2	NA	TGTGCCAGCAGCCCCCCCGGTGCAGGGATCTATGGCTACACCTTC	CASSPPGAGIYGYTF
TRBV6-5	NA	TRBJ1-4	TRBD1	TGTGCCAGCAGCCGCTCGACAGGGCGTGGGGAAAAACTGTTTTTT	CASSRSTGRGEKLFF
TRBV9	NA	TRBJ2-1	NA	TGTGCCAGCAGCGTAGCTCCCGAGGGTGAGCAGTTCTTC	CASSVAPEGEQFF
TRBV5-1	NA	TRBJ2-7	TRBD2	TGCGCCAGCAGCTTGGATGGACTAGCGCCGAACTACGAGCAGTACTTC	CASSLDGLAPNYEQYF
TRBV9	NA	TRBJ1-3	TRBD1	TGTGCCAGCAGCGAGACCCCGGGGACAGAGGGGGGAAACACCATATATTTT	CASSETPGTEGGNTIYF
TRBV18	NA	TRBJ1-2	NA	TGTGCCAGCTCACCACTCGTCTCTGAGGCGTCCTATGGCTACACCTTC	CASSPLVSEASYGYTF